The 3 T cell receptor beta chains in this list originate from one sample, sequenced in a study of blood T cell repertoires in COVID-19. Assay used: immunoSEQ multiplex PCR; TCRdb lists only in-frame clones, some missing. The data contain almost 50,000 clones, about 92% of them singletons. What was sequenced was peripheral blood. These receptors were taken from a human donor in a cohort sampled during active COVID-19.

The CDR3 coding sequence is TGCGCCAGCAGCCCACCCCCCGGGACTAGCGGGAGGGCCTACGAGCAGTACTTC. This codes for CASSPPPGTSGRAYEQYF. The chain links TRBV4-1 to TRBJ2-7; 16 positions match TRBD2. CDR1 is MGHRA, CDR2 YSYEKL, per germline. CDR3 length: 18 amino acids. V lost 4 bases to trimming and J lost 2 bases; unmatched junction nucleotides: 8.

This chain's CDR3 is CASSSSQGFYEQYF. The CDR3 nucleotides read TGTGCCAGCAGCTCCAGTCAGGGTTTCTACGAGCAGTACTTC. The chain recombines TRBV11-2 with TRBJ2-7, with D perhaps matching TRBD1 (5 bases). The V gene's germline CDR1 is SGHAT and CDR2 FQNNGV. Trimming pared 4 bases from V and 3 bases from J, leaving 13 bases between. The CDR3 contains 14 residues.

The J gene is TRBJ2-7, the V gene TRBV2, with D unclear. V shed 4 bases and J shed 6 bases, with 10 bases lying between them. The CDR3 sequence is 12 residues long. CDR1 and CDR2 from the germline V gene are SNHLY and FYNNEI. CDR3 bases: TGTGCCAGCAGTGGAACTGCCTTCGAGCAGTACTTC. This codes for CASSGTAFEQYF.